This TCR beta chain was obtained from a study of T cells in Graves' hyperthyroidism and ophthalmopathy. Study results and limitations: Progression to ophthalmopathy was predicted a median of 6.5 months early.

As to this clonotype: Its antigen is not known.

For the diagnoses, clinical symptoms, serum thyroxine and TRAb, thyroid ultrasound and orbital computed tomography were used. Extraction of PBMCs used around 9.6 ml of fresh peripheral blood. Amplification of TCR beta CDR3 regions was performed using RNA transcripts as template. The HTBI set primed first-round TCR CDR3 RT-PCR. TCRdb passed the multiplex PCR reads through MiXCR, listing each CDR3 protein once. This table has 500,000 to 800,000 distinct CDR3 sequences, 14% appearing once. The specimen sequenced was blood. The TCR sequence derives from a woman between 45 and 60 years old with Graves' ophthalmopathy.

CDR3 region: CASSSDNRDVSGNTIYF. In DNA, the CDR3 is TGTGCCAGCAGTTCCGACAACCGGGACGTCTCTGGAAACACCATATATTTT. This sequence joins TRBV6-9 and TRBJ1-3; D is possibly TRBD1 (5 bases). CDR1 is MNHGY, CDR2 SVAAGI, per germline. This CDR3 spans 17 amino acids. Trimming pared 4 bases from V and 0 bases from J, leaving 16 bases between.